The rows below give T cell receptor beta chains drawn from one sample of a study of shared T cell receptors in the human thymus. The repertoire was sequenced with immunoSEQ multiplex PCR; TCRdb's copy has only in-frame clones and lacks some. The data contain roughly 500,000 clones, 75% to 85% of them singletons. These sequences were also reported in another study, on human thymus T cells.

The source material was thymocytes. All receptors come from a boy under two years old with a congenital heart defect. Both conserved end residues are part of each CDR3. The D gene is left open where the match is weak.

j_gene: TRBJ2-7
d_gene: -
v_gene: TRBV14
CDR3aa: CASSPNRADEQYF

j_gene: TRBJ1-3
d_gene: -
v_gene: TRBV6-5
CDR3aa: CASSYSGGSGNTIYF

j_gene: TRBJ2-7
d_gene: -
v_gene: TRBV13
CDR3aa: CASSPRSAYEQYF

j_gene: TRBJ1-4
d_gene: TRBD1
v_gene: TRBV28
CDR3aa: CASFGTGIEKLFF

j_gene: TRBJ2-3
d_gene: TRBD2
v_gene: TRBV28
CDR3aa: CASSCPGTSVADTQYF

j_gene: TRBJ2-3
d_gene: TRBD1
v_gene: TRBV5-6
CDR3aa: CASSLSEVGQGTDTQYF

j_gene: TRBJ1-5
d_gene: -
v_gene: TRBV27
CDR3aa: CASSLGGRGSNQPQHF

j_gene: TRBJ2-3
d_gene: -
v_gene: TRBV30
CDR3aa: CAWSVPGRLDTQYF

j_gene: TRBJ2-1
d_gene: TRBD2
v_gene: TRBV10-3
CDR3aa: CAISGRSGRPYNEQFF

j_gene: TRBJ2-2
d_gene: TRBD1
v_gene: TRBV6-4
CDR3aa: CASSDWDRGLAGELFF

j_gene: TRBJ2-3
d_gene: TRBD2
v_gene: TRBV29-1
CDR3aa: CSVSGWTSGDTDTQYF

j_gene: TRBJ1-2
d_gene: TRBD1
v_gene: TRBV15
CDR3aa: CATSRTTGEVYGYTF

j_gene: TRBJ2-3
d_gene: -
v_gene: TRBV11-3
CDR3aa: CASSRGTSTDTQYF

j_gene: TRBJ1-1
d_gene: TRBD1
v_gene: TRBV28
CDR3aa: CASSLSGQGMNTEAFF

j_gene: TRBJ1-4
d_gene: TRBD1
v_gene: TRBV28
CDR3aa: CASSRGTVNEKLFF

j_gene: TRBJ2-2
d_gene: TRBD1
v_gene: TRBV5-4
CDR3aa: CASSPDRGLIGELFF

j_gene: TRBJ2-1
d_gene: TRBD1
v_gene: TRBV11-2
CDR3aa: CASSPDRGVYNEQFF

j_gene: TRBJ1-3
d_gene: -
v_gene: TRBV28
CDR3aa: CASSLSGTGNTIYF

j_gene: TRBJ2-7
d_gene: -
v_gene: TRBV6-5
CDR3aa: CASSYGHAYEQYF

j_gene: TRBJ1-5
d_gene: TRBD1
v_gene: TRBV6-1
CDR3aa: CASSERQGREPQHF

j_gene: TRBJ1-1
d_gene: TRBD1
v_gene: TRBV29-1
CDR3aa: CSVGDSGPNTEAFF

j_gene: TRBJ2-7
d_gene: -
v_gene: TRBV4-1
CDR3aa: CASSQGAGSSYEQYF

j_gene: TRBJ2-3
d_gene: TRBD2
v_gene: TRBV23-1
CDR3aa: CASSQSQGGRRTDTQYF

j_gene: TRBJ2-7
d_gene: -
v_gene: TRBV11-1
CDR3aa: CASSLEQASTYEQYF

j_gene: TRBJ2-7
d_gene: -
v_gene: TRBV7-9
CDR3aa: CASSRVPLEQYF

j_gene: TRBJ2-1
d_gene: TRBD2
v_gene: TRBV12-5
CDR3aa: CASGRPSGRIGNEQFF

j_gene: TRBJ2-1
d_gene: -
v_gene: TRBV5-4
CDR3aa: CASSYRAVHNNEQFF

j_gene: TRBJ2-7
d_gene: TRBD2
v_gene: TRBV9
CDR3aa: CASSPRGRGYEQYF

j_gene: TRBJ2-7
d_gene: TRBD2
v_gene: TRBV27
CDR3aa: CASSFSGIRYEQYF

j_gene: TRBJ2-7
d_gene: TRBD2
v_gene: TRBV27
CDR3aa: CARTTRYLAGCSYEQYF

j_gene: TRBJ2-1
d_gene: TRBD2
v_gene: TRBV6-4
CDR3aa: CASSDSTGTSNNEQFF

j_gene: TRBJ2-4
d_gene: TRBD2
v_gene: TRBV7-9
CDR3aa: CASSLGSGRRDIQYF

j_gene: TRBJ1-5
d_gene: -
v_gene: TRBV27
CDR3aa: CASSRGPQHF

j_gene: TRBJ2-7
d_gene: TRBD2
v_gene: TRBV7-8
CDR3aa: CASSPGLAIINEQYF

j_gene: TRBJ1-1
d_gene: -
v_gene: TRBV11-2
CDR3aa: CASSLEGACLTEAFF

j_gene: TRBJ2-7
d_gene: TRBD2
v_gene: TRBV4-2
CDR3aa: CASSQETPGTSGRYEQYF

j_gene: TRBJ2-5
d_gene: -
v_gene: TRBV4-2
CDR3aa: CASSQDWTTQRDQETQYF

j_gene: TRBJ1-1
d_gene: -
v_gene: TRBV5-4
CDR3aa: CASSPGGHLTEAFF

j_gene: TRBJ2-5
d_gene: TRBD2
v_gene: TRBV6-1
CDR3aa: CASSRTSGIQETQYF

j_gene: TRBJ1-1
d_gene: -
v_gene: TRBV6-6
CDR3aa: CASSPLGGLHTEAFF

j_gene: TRBJ2-1
d_gene: -
v_gene: TRBV27
CDR3aa: CASSFGQQSSYNEQFF

j_gene: TRBJ2-1
d_gene: TRBD2
v_gene: TRBV7-9
CDR3aa: CASSSSLLSGRALPNEQFF

j_gene: TRBJ1-3
d_gene: TRBD1
v_gene: TRBV2
CDR3aa: CASRGGGQGADGNTIYF

j_gene: TRBJ1-5
d_gene: TRBD1
v_gene: TRBV27
CDR3aa: CASSLNFRGPQPQHF

j_gene: TRBJ2-7
d_gene: TRBD2
v_gene: TRBV19
CDR3aa: CASSIGSEREVYEQYF

j_gene: TRBJ2-1
d_gene: -
v_gene: TRBV18
CDR3aa: CASSPQYSEPEAGNEQFF

j_gene: TRBJ1-5
d_gene: TRBD1
v_gene: TRBV6-1
CDR3aa: CASSEGQLNQPQHF

j_gene: TRBJ2-7
d_gene: -
v_gene: TRBV29-1
CDR3aa: CSVEAAGGLRHEQYF

j_gene: TRBJ2-1
d_gene: TRBD1
v_gene: TRBV5-1
CDR3aa: CASSFGTGRYNEQFF

j_gene: TRBJ2-3
d_gene: -
v_gene: TRBV29-1
CDR3aa: CSAQRAPAQDTQYF

j_gene: TRBJ2-7
d_gene: TRBD2
v_gene: TRBV11-3
CDR3aa: CASSLVISGRAYEQYF

j_gene: TRBJ2-3
d_gene: TRBD1
v_gene: TRBV28
CDR3aa: CASSYPLTGGPSTDTQYF

j_gene: TRBJ2-7
d_gene: -
v_gene: TRBV5-1
CDR3aa: CASSPTRQGGNSYEQYF